This is a list of T cell receptor beta chains from one sample in a study of T-cell reconstitution after alpha-beta-depleted transplantation in children. A single record per CDR3 protein comes from TCRdb applying MiXCR to the PCR reads. In the table there are approximately 270,000 distinct CDR3 sequences, roughly 25% of which are singletons. Sequences were derived from PBMCs, mostly from graft donor cells, sampled 360 days after TCRalphabeta/CD19-depleted stem cell transplant. These receptors were taken from a female patient between 2 and 15 years old who had a stem cell transplant for congenital amegakaryocytic thrombocytopenia, so the T cells may come from the graft donor. Each CDR3 is given with its conserved first and last residue. Each record gives: D gene, J gene, V gene, clone size, CDR3 protein, CDR3 DNA. The D gene is left open where the match is weak. Rows give clone size only sometimes, using once, few, many, or a class for an expanded clone.

NA TRBJ2-1 TRBV13 few CASSSLNRYNEQFF TGTGCCAGCAGCTCCCTCAACAGGTACAATGAGCAGTTCTTC
NA TRBJ2-5 TRBV7-2 few CASSWLQETQYF TGTGCCAGCAGCTGGCTGCAAGAGACCCAGTACTTC
TRBD1 TRBJ2-1 TRBV5-1 NA CASSSGTGQASNEQFF TGCGCCAGCAGCTCCGGGACAGGGCAAGCGAGTAATGAGCAGTTCTTC
NA TRBJ2-7 TRBV7-2 many CASSLGTVSYEQYF TGTGCCAGCAGCTTGGGGACCGTTTCCTACGAGCAGTACTTC
TRBD1 TRBJ2-2 TRBV12-3/TRBV12-4 few CASSLGQGFGTGELFF TGTGCCAGCAGTTTGGGACAGGGTTTCGGAACCGGGGAGCTGTTTTTT
NA TRBJ2-5 TRBV4-1 many CASSQGALAGQETQYF TGCGCCAGCAGCCAAGGGGCACTAGCCGGGCAAGAGACCCAGTACTTC
TRBD2 TRBJ2-1 TRBV27 once CASSLFKASGGLNEQFF TGTGCCAGCAGTTTATTCAAGGCTAGCGGGGGACTTAATGAGCAGTTCTTC
NA TRBJ2-7 TRBV7-6 NA CASSSGDVAPEQYF TGTGCCAGCAGCTCGGGAGACGTGGCCCCCGAGCAGTACTTC
NA TRBJ2-3 TRBV11-2 few CASSLALLTDTQYF TGTGCCAGCAGCTTGGCCTTGCTCACAGATACGCAGTATTTT
NA TRBJ1-5 TRBV3-1 NA CASSQNPGGNQPQHF TGTGCCAGCAGCCAAAACCCCGGCGGCAATCAGCCCCAGCATTTT
TRBD1 TRBJ1-5 TRBV18 NA CASSPAPTGISYQPQHF TGTGCCAGCTCACCAGCGCCGACAGGGATATCCTATCAGCCCCAGCATTTT
NA TRBJ2-2 TRBV15 few CATSRVYSLNTGELFF TGTGCCACCAGCAGAGTCTACAGCTTGAACACCGGGGAGCTGTTTTTT
TRBD1 TRBJ1-2 TRBV12-3/TRBV12-4 NA CASSSTGTGGGYTF TGTGCCAGCAGTTCCACCGGGACAGGGGGTGGCTACACCTTC
TRBD1 TRBJ2-7 TRBV10-3 many CAMGQGTYEQYF TGTGCCATGGGACAGGGGACCTACGAGCAGTACTTC
TRBD2 TRBJ2-1 TRBV5-1 few CASSLALAGFNYNEQFF TGCGCCAGCAGCTTGGCACTAGCGGGGTTTAACTACAATGAGCAGTTCTTC
NA TRBJ2-6 TRBV12-3/TRBV12-4 NA CASSFMGGANVLTF TGTGCCAGCAGTTTTATGGGTGGGGCCAACGTCCTGACTTTC
NA TRBJ2-2 TRBV7-3 few CASSLRQRNTGELFF TGTGCCAGCAGCTTACGACAGCGTAACACCGGGGAGCTGTTTTTT
NA TRBJ2-1 TRBV6-4 many CASSALAGSQQFF TGTGCCAGCAGTGCACTGGCAGGGTCTCAGCAGTTCTTC
NA TRBJ2-7 TRBV11-2 few CASSFWRDSYEQYF TGTGCCAGCAGCTTCTGGCGGGACTCCTACGAGCAGTACTTC
NA TRBJ1-1 TRBV12-3/TRBV12-4 NA CASSFTGNTEAFF TGTGCCAGCAGTTTTACCGGGAACACTGAAGCTTTCTTT
NA TRBJ2-3 TRBV12-3/TRBV12-4 NA CASSTPRSTDTQYF TGTGCCAGCAGTACACCTCGTAGCACAGATACGCAGTATTTT
TRBD1 TRBJ1-1 TRBV10-3 NA CAISEGTGGDTEAFF TGTGCCATCAGTGAGGGGACAGGAGGAGACACTGAAGCTTTCTTT
NA TRBJ2-5 TRBV12-3/TRBV12-4 many CASSSPRGQRGTQYF TGTGCCAGCAGTTCTCCCAGAGGGCAAAGAGGGACCCAGTACTTC
NA TRBJ1-4 TRBV20-1 NA CSAPPLPGEKLFF TGCAGTGCTCCACCCCTTCCCGGTGAAAAACTGTTTTTT
NA TRBJ2-1 TRBV27 NA CASRIGADSYNEQFF TGTGCCAGCAGGATAGGGGCGGACTCCTACAATGAGCAGTTCTTC
NA TRBJ1-5 TRBV18 NA CASSPKPYQPQHF TGTGCCAGCTCACCGAAACCTTATCAGCCCCAGCATTTT
TRBD1 TRBJ2-3 TRBV24-1 NA CATSDLGQGEPDTQYF TGTGCCACCAGTGATTTGGGGCAGGGGGAACCAGATACGCAGTATTTT
NA TRBJ2-5 TRBV12-3/TRBV12-4 NA CASSLSWETQYF TGTGCCAGCAGTTTATCTTGGGAGACCCAGTACTTC
NA TRBJ2-1 TRBV4-2 few CASSPRPGPYNEQFF TGTGCCAGCAGCCCGCGCCCAGGCCCCTACAATGAGCAGTTCTTC
NA TRBJ1-2 TRBV27 NA CASSLSGDTHNYGYTF TGTGCCAGCAGTTTATCTGGGGACACCCATAACTATGGCTACACCTTC
NA TRBJ1-5 TRBV5-5 few CASSFDGNQPQHF TGTGCCAGCAGCTTTGACGGCAATCAGCCCCAGCATTTT
TRBD2 TRBJ2-3 TRBV6-5 NA CASSNKREITDTQYF TGTGCCAGCAGTAACAAGCGGGAGATCACAGATACGCAGTATTTT
NA TRBJ2-7 TRBV12-3/TRBV12-4 few CASSIRVYEQYF TGTGCCAGCAGTATACGGGTCTACGAGCAGTACTTC
TRBD1 TRBJ1-5 TRBV7-8 NA CASSLLGQGAWQPQHF TGTGCCAGCAGCTTACTGGGACAGGGGGCATGGCAGCCCCAGCATTTT
NA TRBJ1-3 TRBV21-1 few CASSKVSQCGSGNTIYF TGTGCCAGCAGCAAAGTAAGCCAATGTGGCTCTGGAAACACCATATATTTT
TRBD2 TRBJ2-5 TRBV20-1 NA CSATRSSGRATETQYF TGCAGTGCAACTCGGTCTAGCGGGAGGGCCACGGAGACCCAGTACTTC
NA TRBJ1-5 TRBV9 many CASSVRDGLGEPQHF TGTGCCAGCAGCGTACGGGACGGACTAGGGGAGCCCCAGCATTTT
TRBD2 TRBJ2-1 TRBV12-3/TRBV12-4 few CASSLVGGGAFYNEQFF TGTGCCAGCAGTTTAGTGGGCGGGGGGGCTTTCTACAATGAGCAGTTCTTC
NA TRBJ1-5 TRBV2 few CASGPESQPQHF TGTGCCAGCGGGCCGGAGTCCCAGCCCCAGCATTTT
TRBD1 TRBJ1-1 TRBV20-1 NA CRADRGLSTEAFF TGCAGGGCGGACAGGGGTTTGAGTACTGAAGCTTTCTTT
TRBD2 TRBJ2-3 TRBV3-1 NA CASSHSGLGRTDTQYF TGTGCCAGCAGCCACTCCGGACTAGGTCGTACAGATACGCAGTATTTT
NA TRBJ2-1 TRBV3-1 once CASSVLAGRIFGLDNQQFF TGTGCCAGCAGCGTGTTGGCGGGGAGGATTTTTGGTTTGGACAATCAGCAGTTCTTC
NA TRBJ1-2 TRBV12-3/TRBV12-4 NA CASSPSWGAGGYTF TGTGCCAGCAGTCCGTCCTGGGGCGCAGGTGGCTACACCTTC
TRBD2 TRBJ2-3 TRBV5-6 once CASSLRLAGGYTDTQYF TGTGCCAGCAGCTTGAGGCTTGCGGGGGGATACACAGATACGCAGTATTTT
NA TRBJ1-2 TRBV12-3/TRBV12-4 NA CASRPLVTPGYGYTF TGTGCCAGCAGACCTCTTGTTACCCCGGGCTATGGCTACACCTTC
NA TRBJ2-1 TRBV7-9 few CASSFRGQGDEQFF TGTGCCAGCAGCTTCCGGGGCCAAGGCGATGAGCAGTTCTTC
NA TRBJ2-3 TRBV14 few CASSPNIAESTDTQYF TGTGCCAGCAGCCCAAATATAGCGGAGAGCACAGATACGCAGTATTTT
NA TRBJ2-1 TRBV7-9 NA CASSFQNEQFF TGTGCCAGCAGCTTCCAGAATGAGCAGTTCTTC
NA TRBJ2-7 TRBV20-1 few CSAPRRDLSYEQYF TGCAGTGCTCCCCGGAGGGACTTATCCTACGAGCAGTACTTC
NA TRBJ1-1 TRBV6-1 NA CASSRFGEGLTEAFF TGTGCCAGCAGTAGATTTGGAGAGGGGTTGACTGAAGCTTTCTTT
NA TRBJ2-7 TRBV30 NA CAWRSGATYEQYF TGTGCCTGGAGATCGGGCGCGACCTACGAGCAGTACTTC
TRBD1 TRBJ1-5 TRBV7-8 few CASSSLGQGNQPQHF TGTGCCAGCAGCTCTTTGGGACAGGGTAACCAGCCCCAGCATTTT
NA TRBJ1-5 TRBV12-3/TRBV12-4 NA CASSLAQGSRNQPQHF TGTGCCAGCAGTTTAGCCCAGGGGAGCCGGAACCAGCCCCAGCATTTT